This record covers a single TCR beta chain. Its antigen is still unknown. The assay was immunoSEQ multiplex PCR, and TCRdb's table has in-frame clones only and misses some. Of around 50,000 clones in the sample, about three quarters were seen once. The germline gives CDR1 MNHEY, CDR2 SMNVEV (reference sequence). V gave up 4 bases and J gave up 4 bases, with 7 bases separating them. The CDR3 loop spans 13 amino acids. The data were obtained in a study of PD-1 blockade in classical Hodgkin lymphoma. Study-wide results and limits: The study found complete responders had baseline diversity similar to newly diagnosed patients. Researchers reported that CD4+ TCR diversity, though not CD8+, rose significantly by C4D1.

The time point denotes: cycle 4 day 1 (C4D1), after 6 weeks of nivolumab. Relapse was seen in all patients after autologous stem cell transplantation, and brentuximab vedotin exposure was variable. The best responses consisted of complete response, partial response or progressive disease. The chain combines TRBV27 with TRBJ2-2; D gene uncertain. The source is a human donor with classical Hodgkin lymphoma. The starting material was peripheral blood mononuclear cells (PBMCs), obtained before the fourth cycle of nivolumab. The CDR3 nucleotides read TGTGCCAGCAGTTCTTGTCCCACCGGGGAGCTGTTTTTT. Translated: CASSSCPTGELFF.